Presented here are 14 T cell receptor beta chains from one specimen sequenced in a study of PD-1 blockade in classical Hodgkin lymphoma. Each patient relapsed following autologous stem cell transplantation, and prior brentuximab vedotin exposure differed. Assay used: immunoSEQ multiplex PCR; TCRdb lists only in-frame clones, some missing. The table has over 15,000 clones, approximately 69% seen once. Sequences were derived from peripheral blood mononuclear cells (PBMCs), sampled before the second cycle of nivolumab. All receptors derive from a human donor with classical Hodgkin lymphoma.

The chain employs TRBV2 and TRBJ2-3, with D possibly matching TRBD1 (6 bases). CDR1 is SNHLY, CDR2 FYNNEI, per germline. This CDR3 spans 16 amino acids. V lost 3 bases to trimming and J lost 0 bases, with 13 bases between them. CDR3 amino acids: CASSEGARPSTDTQYF. CDR3 bases: TGTGCCAGCAGTGAGGGGGCCAGGCCGAGCACAGATACGCAGTATTTT.

The chain is built from TRBV4-1 and TRBJ2-3; D is undetermined. This CDR3 has 15 residues. Germline assignment: CDR1 MGHRA and CDR2 YSYEKL. V was cut by 1 base and J by 2 bases, with 10 bases left in between. Written as DNA, the CDR3 is TGCGCCAGCAGCCAAGCGGAGTTCTCCACAGATACGCAGTATTTT. Its translation is CASSQAEFSTDTQYF.

The V call is TRBV7-6, the J call TRBJ2-1; D may be TRBD1 or TRBD2 (5 bases each). This CDR3 is 16 amino acids long. CDR1 is SGHVS, CDR2 FNYEAQ, per germline. Between the trimmed V and J ends, which lost 5 bases and 8 bases, there was a span of 22 bases. In nucleotides, the CDR3 is TGTGCCAGCAGCCCAACCACAACCGGGGCCAGGGATGAGCAGTTCTTC. This codes for CASSPTTTGARDEQFF. Filled out from reference TRBV7-6 and TRBJ2-1, the complete variable domain reads GAGVSQSPRYKVTKRGQDVALRCDPISGHVSLYWYRQALGQGPEFLTYFNYEAQQDKSGLPNDRFSAERPEGSISTLTIQRTEQRDSAMYRCASSPTTTGARDEQFFGPGTRLTVL.

The gene calls are TRBV11-3 and TRBJ2-7; D unresolved. Germline CDR1 and CDR2: SGHNT and YENEEA. V was shortened by 5 bases and J by 5 bases, with 13 bases between the two germline ends. The length of the CDR3 is 13 residues. The CDR3 DNA follows: TGTGCCAGCAGCACAATGGGGAACCACGAGCAGTACTTC. This gives the protein CASSTMGNHEQYF.

This sequence joins TRBV27 and TRBJ1-2; TRBD1 agrees at 11 bases. This CDR3 has 17 residues. Germline trimming cut 5 bases from V and 7 bases from J; bases unmatched to any gene: 15. The germline V gene encodes CDR1 MNHEY and CDR2 SMNVEV (reference sequence). The CDR3 here is CASSALPIGQGASGYTF. CDR3 coding DNA: TGTGCCAGCAGTGCCCTGCCCATCGGACAGGGGGCTAGTGGCTACACCTTC.

V gene TRBV27 combines with J gene TRBJ1-4, with 11 positions matching TRBD1. From germline, CDR1 is MNHEY and CDR2 SMNVEV (reference sequence). Trimming cost V 5 bases and J 8 bases; bases outside gene matches: 10. This CDR3 has 16 amino acids. CDR3 in DNA: TGTGCCAGCAGTCCAGGGACAGGGGGGCACGGAGAAAAACTGTTTTTT. Translated: CASSPGTGGHGEKLFF.

V usage is TRBV5-4 and J usage is TRBJ1-5, with D perhaps TRBD1 (6 bases). Per germline, CDR1 SGHNT and CDR2 YYREEE (reference sequence). CDR3 length: 14 amino acids. V lost 2 bases, J lost 15 bases, and 21 bases lay in between. CDR3: CASSFGMGGALLHF. CDR3 in DNA: TGTGCCAGCAGCTTCGGGATGGGGGGGGCCCTCCTGCATTTT.

About this clone: The junction and the germline gene differ at one end; a read error may be behind it. V is TRBV7-2 and J is TRBJ1-5, with 9 bases identical to TRBD1. CDR1 SGHTA and CDR2 FQGNSA come from the germline V gene. The CDR3 extends over 16 amino acids. CDR3 nucleotides: TGTGCCAGCAGCATAGCCGGGACAGGGTTTCGTCAGCCCCAGCATTTT. It translates to CASSIAGTGFRQPQHF.

The rearrangement links TRBV7-9 to TRBJ2-6, with a tentative D call TRBD2 (6 bases). Deletions cut 8 bases from V and 0 bases from J, with 14 bases between. In germline, CDR1 is SEHNR, CDR2 FQNEAQ (reference sequence). The CDR3 is 16 residues long. The CDR3 here is CASPGRQYSGANVLTF. In DNA, the CDR3 is TGTGCCAGCCCCGGGAGACAATACTCTGGGGCCAACGTCCTGACTTTC.

The V and J genes are TRBV6-5 and TRBJ2-1; possible D gene TRBD2, 6 bases. CDR3 length: 13 amino acids. Germline lookup yields CDR1 MNHEY and CDR2 SVGAGI. Trimming cost V 6 bases and J 9 bases, with 15 bases left between them. The CDR3 loop is CASSRLEGGEQFF. CDR3 sequence (DNA): TGTGCCAGCAGCCGTCTCGAGGGAGGTGAGCAGTTCTTC.

This chain uses TRBV10-3 with TRBJ2-7; D might be TRBD1 or TRBD2, each matching 5 bases. The CDR3 runs to 15 residues. V lost 6 bases to trimming and J lost 2 bases, with 17 bases between them. Germline V gene data show CDR1 as ENHRY and CDR2 as SYGVKD. The CDR3 loop reads CAISHNRDPPYEQYF. The CDR3 DNA reads TGTGCCATCAGCCATAACCGGGACCCTCCCTACGAGCAGTACTTC.

This chain connects TRBV4-1 to TRBJ2-7; 12 bases are shared with TRBD2. CDR3 length: 16 residues. CDR1 is MGHRA and CDR2 is YSYEKL in the germline V gene. V shed 0 bases and J 2 bases; nucleotides not matched to a gene: 2. The CDR3 here is CASSQDRLAGAYEQYF. The CDR3, as DNA: TGCGCCAGCAGCCAAGATAGACTAGCGGGAGCCTACGAGCAGTACTTC.

This clone was observed a few times. The chain recombines TRBV7-9 with TRBJ2-7; D is perhaps TRBD1 (6 bases). CDR1 SEHNR and CDR2 FQNEAQ come from the germline V gene (reference sequence). The length of the CDR3 is 13 residues. V dropped 6 bases and J dropped 3 bases, with 12 bases sitting between them. The CDR3 is CASREDSVYEQYF. DNA for the CDR3: TGTGCCAGCAGGGAGGACAGTGTCTACGAGCAGTACTTC.

The chain carries TRBV7-9 and TRBJ1-4; D is unresolved. The V end was cut by 2 bases, the J end by 6 bases, with 4 bases between. This CDR3 contains 12 residues. Germline CDR1 and CDR2: SEHNR and FQNEAQ (reference sequence). The DNA of the CDR3 is TGTGCCAGCAGCTTAAACGATGAAAAACTGTTTTTT. Its protein product is CASSLNDEKLFF.